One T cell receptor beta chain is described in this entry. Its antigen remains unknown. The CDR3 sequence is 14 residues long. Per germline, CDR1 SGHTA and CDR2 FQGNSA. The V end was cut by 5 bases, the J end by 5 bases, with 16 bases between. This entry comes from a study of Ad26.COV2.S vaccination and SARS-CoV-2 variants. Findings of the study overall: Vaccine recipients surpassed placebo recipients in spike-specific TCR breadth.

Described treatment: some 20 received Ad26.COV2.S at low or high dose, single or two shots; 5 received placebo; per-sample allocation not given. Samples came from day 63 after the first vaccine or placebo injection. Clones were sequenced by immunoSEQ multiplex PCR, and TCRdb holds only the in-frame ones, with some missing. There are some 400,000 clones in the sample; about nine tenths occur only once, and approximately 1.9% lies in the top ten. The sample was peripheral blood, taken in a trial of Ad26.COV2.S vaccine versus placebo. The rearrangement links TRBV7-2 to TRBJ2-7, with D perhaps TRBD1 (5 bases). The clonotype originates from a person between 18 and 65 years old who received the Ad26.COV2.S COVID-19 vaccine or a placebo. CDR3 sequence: CASSPWGGHDEQYF. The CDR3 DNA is TGTGCCAGCAGCCCGTGGGGCGGCCACGACGAGCAGTACTTC. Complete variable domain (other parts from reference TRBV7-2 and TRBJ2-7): GAGVSQSPSNKVTEKGKDVELRCDPISGHTALYWYRQSLGQGLEFLIYFQGNSAPDKSGLPSDRFSAERTGGSVSTLTIQRTQQEDSAVYLCASSPWGGHDEQYFGPGTRLTVT.